This T cell receptor beta chain was identified in a study of PD-1 blockade in classical Hodgkin lymphoma (dated by TCRdb to the early 2020s). Broadly, across the study: Nivolumab dosing was 3 mg/kg intravenously every 2 weeks, continuing until either disease progression or unacceptable toxicity. To define a peripheral blood immune signature of response to PD-1 blockade in classical Hodgkin lymphoma, the study combined TCR beta sequencing with CyTOF.

The time point label, as the study defines it: cycle 4 day 1 (C4D1), after 5 to 7 weeks of nivolumab. Every trial patient had relapsed after autologous stem cell transplantation, and cohorts A, B and C differed in prior brentuximab vedotin exposure. The trial cohort comprised about 60 patients with relapsed/refractory classical Hodgkin lymphoma whose best overall responses were complete response, partial response or progressive disease. Trial patients were treated with single-agent nivolumab in the multi-cohort phase II CheckMate 205 trial. Best overall response was determined by an independent review committee according to the 2007 International Working Group response criteria. Trial PBMCs were obtained immediately prior to nivolumab initiation (C1D1) and on therapy at cycle 2 day 1 and cycle 4 day 1. After peripheral blood was drawn into 8 mL Vacutainer Cell Preparation Tubes, PBMCs were isolated by centrifugation and then cryopreserved.

This clone is identified as medium-sized (0.01 to 0.1%). What this receptor recognizes is not known. No qualities accompany the bases; no much larger clone lies one base away. As encoded in the germline V gene (reference sequence), CDR1 is SGHNT while CDR2 is YYREEE. The junction shows trimming of 5 bases on V and 0 bases on J, plus 6 bases between the germline ends. The CDR3 numbers 12 residues from cysteine through phenylalanine. CDR3 DNA is the only sequence kept; it has 36 bases, read in frame from the first base. Genomic DNA was isolated using the Qiagen DNeasy kit from unsorted PBMCs as well as from negatively selected CD4+ and CD8+ fractions. Amplification of TCR beta CDR3 regions was done by immunoSEQ multiplex PCR with primers that anneal to V and J segments. Amplification bias was minimized using a synthetic immune receptor repertoire, and residual bias was removed computationally after sequencing. The original methods were these. Repertoire diversity was quantified as the Shannon entropy index using custom Python scripts. Unsorted, CD4+ and CD8+ repertoires were examined separately, except in combined analyses, for which CD4+ and CD8+ sequences were merged in silico. Clonal expansion was defined as at least a 2-fold frequency increase after treatment relative to C1D1, with a pseudocount of 0.5 for undetected baseline clones. Clones with 0 or 1 copy at C1D1 were classified as singleton clones, and clones with 2 or more copies were classified as non-singleton clones. Clones expanded in unsorted samples were assigned a CD4+, CD8+ or unknown annotation through matching of protein sequences in sorted samples from the same patient. Diversity changes from C1D1 to C4D1 were tested in paired samples using Wilcoxon tests. TCRdb holds this immuneACCESS table with in-frame rearrangements only. Some clones are missing; in checked studies, unresolved V genes explain under half, and the rest has no known cause. V and J calls and clone size are those listed in that table; D and trimming were worked out from the DNA. The sample yields roughly 27,000 clones; 55% to 85% were counted once. Roughly 3.5% of the sample rests with the top ten.

Results and caveats for the whole study, not just this receptor: Newly diagnosed patients were reported to have lower baseline TCR diversity than healthy donors, and relapsed/refractory patients were reported to have lower baseline TCR diversity still. Trial patients with a complete response had baseline diversity similar to that of newly diagnosed patients, while partial responders and progressors had significantly lower diversity. Lower diversity was seen in patients whose nivolumab began less than 1 year after ASCT, and these patients were left out of later analyses so that immune reconstitution would not confound the results. The study covered only a single clinical trial cohort, and the causes of the repertoire differences, possibly disease activity or prior therapy, were still not defined. A significant rise by C4D1 was seen in CD4+ but not CD8+ TCR diversity (p=0.0027 vs p=0.16), with the rise being most apparent in complete responders (p=0.02).

The TCR originated in a human donor with classical Hodgkin lymphoma. The sample was peripheral blood mononuclear cells (PBMCs), taken before the fourth cycle of nivolumab. The chain couples TRBV5-4 to TRBJ2-7, with no confident D gene call. The CDR3 region: CASSADSYEQYF. Here is the DNA: TGTGCCAGCAGTGCCGACTCCTACGAGCAGTACTTC.